This T cell receptor beta chain was found in a study of blood T cell repertoires in COVID-19. The wider study: In each case, the material was cDNA or gDNA derived from T cells, B-cell-depleted T cells, or PBMCs.

Original methodology: Nucleated cell counts were estimated from reference gene primer amplification. The data were produced by immunoSEQ multiplex PCR, yet TCRdb's version contains in-frame clones alone and is incomplete. The V and J calls and the clone size are those of that table, but D and trimming were determined from the DNA. The repertoire has a few hundred thousand clones, roughly 85% of them found once; the top ten carry approximately 7.9%. V dropped 6 bases and J dropped 4 bases, with 16 bases sitting between them. This CDR3 is 16 amino acids long. Per germline, CDR1 SNHLY and CDR2 FYNNEI. This sequence originates from a human donor in a cohort sampled during active COVID-19. The gene calls are TRBV2 and TRBJ2-6; TRBD2 might be the D (7 bases). Sequenced input: peripheral blood. In DNA form, the CDR3 reads TGTGCCAGCAGCCCTAGGGGGGGCGAGGGGGCCAACGTCCTGACTTTC. This encodes CASSPRGGEGANVLTF.